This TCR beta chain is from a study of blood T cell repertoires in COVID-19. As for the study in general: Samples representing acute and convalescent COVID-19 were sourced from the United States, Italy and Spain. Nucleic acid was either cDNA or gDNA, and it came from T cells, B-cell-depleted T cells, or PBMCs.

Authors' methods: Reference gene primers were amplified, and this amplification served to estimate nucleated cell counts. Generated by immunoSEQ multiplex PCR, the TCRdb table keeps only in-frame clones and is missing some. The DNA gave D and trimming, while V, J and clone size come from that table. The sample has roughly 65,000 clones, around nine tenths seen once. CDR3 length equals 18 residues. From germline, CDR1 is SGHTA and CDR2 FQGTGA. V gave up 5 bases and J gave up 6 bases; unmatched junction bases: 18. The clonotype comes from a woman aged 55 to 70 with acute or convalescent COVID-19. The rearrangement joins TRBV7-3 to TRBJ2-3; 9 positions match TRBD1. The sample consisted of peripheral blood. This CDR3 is CASSPLTIGTGHSDTQYF. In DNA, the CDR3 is TGTGCCAGCAGCCCCCTAACGATTGGGACAGGGCACAGCGATACGCAGTATTTT. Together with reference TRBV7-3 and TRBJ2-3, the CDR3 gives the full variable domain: GAGVSQTPSNKVTEKGKYVELRCDPISGHTALYWYRQSLGQGPEFLIYFQGTGAADDSGLPNDRFFAVRPEGSVSTLKIQRTERGDSAVYLCASSPLTIGTGHSDTQYFGPGTRLTVL.